The entry below gives a single TCR beta chain sequence along with its context. This CDR3 contains 14 residues. Trimming took 5 bases from V and 1 from J, leaving 12 bases between them. Looked up from germline, CDR1 is MDHEN and CDR2 is SYDVKM. Donors counted as nominally healthy when sampled, yet unrecorded immune exposures were likely. This entry is derived from a study of cytomegalovirus exposure and HLA in healthy donors. With 60 Vbeta and 13 Jbeta primers, the PCR was carried out. The method was immunoSEQ multiplex PCR; TCRdb's version includes in-frame clones alone and lacks a portion of them. The profile shows about 140,000 clones, 60% to 80% of them singletons.

The sequenced sample was PBMCs. The receptor comes from a female donor in good health and CMV-seronegative. This chain joins TRBV28 and TRBJ2-7, with D tentatively TRBD2 (5 bases). In DNA form, the CDR3 reads TGTGCCAGCAGTGTCCTAGGGAGATCCTACGAGCAGTACTTC. This sequence encodes CASSVLGRSYEQYF.